A selection of T cell receptor beta chains follows, all from one sample in a study of regulatory and conventional T cells in RAG deficiency. Clones were read by immunoSEQ multiplex PCR, and TCRdb kept only the in-frame ones, dropping some. The sample has about 20,000 clones, roughly 87% seen once. A further study also used this sample, focusing on regulatory T cells.

Sample: Tregs sorted from blood. Receptors were obtained from a human donor in good health. The conserved cysteine and the conserved F or W are not part of the CDR3 here. The D gene is left open where the match is weak. Clone size is shown for a subset of rows, as once, few, many or a class of expanded clone.

V gene,J gene,clone size,D gene,CDR3 protein
TRBV30,TRBJ2-2,-,TRBD1,AWGQGIGNTGELF
TRBV19,TRBJ2-1,-,TRBD2,ASSIKTSGRNNEQF
TRBV7-2,TRBJ1-1,-,-,ASSLDAGFSAEAF
TRBV18,TRBJ1-5,-,TRBD1,ATSPATGSNQPQH
TRBV6-1,TRBJ1-2,-,TRBD1,ASRRDSQGGYT
TRBV6-1,TRBJ2-7,-,-,ASSRGSYEQY
TRBV12-5,TRBJ2-7,-,-,ASGPTSYEQY
TRBV5-4,TRBJ2-7,-,TRBD1,ASSSGQGADEQY
TRBV5-1,TRBJ1-3,-,TRBD1,ASRLQGALGNTIY
TRBV20-1,TRBJ2-7,-,-,SATGLYEQY
TRBV28,TRBJ1-6,-,TRBD1,ASSDGRDRGIKIYNSPLH
TRBV5-1,TRBJ2-2,-,-,ASSLTEKNTGELF
TRBV6-1,TRBJ1-3,-,-,ASPAGNSGNTIY
TRBV7-2,TRBJ1-1,-,-,ASSLDRVDTEAF
TRBV28,TRBJ2-7,-,TRBD1,ATRTGAYEQY
TRBV7-2,TRBJ1-5,-,-,ASSLRDGNQPQH
TRBV18,TRBJ1-5,-,TRBD1,ASSPSTGGGQPQH
TRBV7-2,TRBJ1-1,-,-,ANKIQGGFSNTEAF
TRBV11-3,TRBJ2-1,-,TRBD2,ASSRGLAGGNEQF
TRBV4-1,TRBJ1-4,-,-,ASSPTGGFNEKLF
TRBV7-4,TRBJ2-7,once,-,ASSTTGHGGDEQY
TRBV5-1,TRBJ2-3,-,-,ASSLAVGPTSTDTQY
TRBV2,TRBJ1-1,-,TRBD1,ASNQQGLHEAF
TRBV6-4,TRBJ2-3,-,TRBD2,ASSDDTGGTDTQY
TRBV7-2,TRBJ2-5,-,-,ASSFRLTETQY
TRBV7-3,TRBJ2-3,-,-,ASSLAGAVSTDTQY
TRBV2,TRBJ1-5,-,TRBD1,ASRGRDSNVHSNQPQH
TRBV5-1,TRBJ1-2,-,-,ASSFDRSGYT
TRBV6-1,TRBJ2-2,-,TRBD1,ASSEEGASTGELF
TRBV27,TRBJ1-1,-,-,ASRNLRVRGQGISTEAF
TRBV2,TRBJ1-2,-,-,ASSEGGQKYGYT
TRBV6-6,TRBJ1-4,-,-,ASSYPGGPTNEKLF
TRBV6-6,TRBJ2-7,once,-,ASSYLARTYEQY
TRBV30,TRBJ1-5,-,-,AWGPTGSQPQH
TRBV13,TRBJ1-2,-,-,ASSPGGSGYGYT
TRBV5-8,TRBJ2-3,-,-,ASSLYGAGTDTQY
TRBV15,TRBJ2-1,-,TRBD2,ATSSRTSGSYNEQF
TRBV19,TRBJ1-4,once,-,ASSRTSANEKLF
TRBV5-8,TRBJ1-5,-,-,ASSLAGMTYQPQH
TRBV12-2,TRBJ2-7,-,-,ATQRSGIYEQY
TRBV5-4,TRBJ1-2,-,TRBD1,ASSLAQGSVANYGYT
TRBV4-1,TRBJ1-2,few,-,ASSQVVGVGGYT